This TCR beta chain was sequenced during a study of T cells in Graves' hyperthyroidism and ophthalmopathy. TCR beta CDR3 sequences were amplified from RNA transcripts. TCR CDR3 regions were first amplified by RT-PCR with HTBI primers. TCRdb re-called the multiplex PCR reads with MiXCR, one entry per CDR3 protein. The table includes some 650,000 distinct CDR3 sequences, more than 15% detected once. Looked up from germline, CDR1 is SQVTM and CDR2 is ANQGSEA. This CDR3 has 13 amino acids. V shed 7 bases, J shed 2 bases, and the junction held 7 bases outside the gene matches. This sample holds PBMCs from 8 to 10 ml fresh peripheral blood. About this clonotype itself: Its target is unknown.

Overall study findings and caveats: Appearing also in blood were most of the thyroid clonotypes expanded above 0.001.

Material: blood. The clonotype originates from a woman aged 40 to 50 with Graves' ophthalmopathy. The J gene is TRBJ2-7, the V gene TRBV29-1, with 8 bases that match TRBD1. CDR3 coding DNA: TGCAGCGCCGCCCCGGGACAGGCCTACGAGCAGTACTTC. It translates to CSAAPGQAYEQYF.